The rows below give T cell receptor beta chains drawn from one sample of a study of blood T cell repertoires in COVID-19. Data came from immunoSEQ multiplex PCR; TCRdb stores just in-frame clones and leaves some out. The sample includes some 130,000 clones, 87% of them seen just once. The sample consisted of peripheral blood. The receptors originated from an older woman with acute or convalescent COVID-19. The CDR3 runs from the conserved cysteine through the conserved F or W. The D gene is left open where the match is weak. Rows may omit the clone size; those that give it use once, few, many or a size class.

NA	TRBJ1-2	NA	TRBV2	CASSRPGQDNYGYTF	TGTGCCAGCAGTCGGCCGGGACAAGATAACTATGGCTACACCTTC
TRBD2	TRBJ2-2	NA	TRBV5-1	CASSSAGGTGELFF	TGCGCCAGCAGCTCGGCGGGGGGCACCGGGGAGCTGTTTTTT
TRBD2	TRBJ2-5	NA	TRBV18	CASSPRTFRASGSQRGETQYF	TGTGCCAGCTCACCACGAACTTTTCGGGCTAGCGGGAGTCAGAGGGGAGAGACCCAGTACTTC
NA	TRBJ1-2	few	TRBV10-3	CAISSTYGYTF	TGTGCCATCAGTTCCACTTATGGCTACACCTTC
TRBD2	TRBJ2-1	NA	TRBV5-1	CASSREARHEQFF	TGCGCCAGCAGCCGGGAGGCGCGGCATGAGCAGTTCTTC
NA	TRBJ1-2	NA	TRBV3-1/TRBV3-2	CASSLGTPRDGYTF	TGTGCCAGCAGCCTCGGGACACCCCGGGATGGCTACACCTTC
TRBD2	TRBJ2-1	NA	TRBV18	CASSLGLAGVPQFF	TGTGCCAGCTCCCTAGGACTAGCGGGAGTGCCGCAGTTCTTC
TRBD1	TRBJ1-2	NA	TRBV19	CASSNHNRGRLYGYTF	TGTGCCAGTAGTAACCACAACAGGGGGCGTCTCTATGGCTACACCTTC
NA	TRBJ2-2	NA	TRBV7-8	CASSLNTWWEVNTGELFF	TGTGCCAGCAGCTTAAATACTTGGTGGGAGGTAAACACCGGGGAGCTGTTTTTT
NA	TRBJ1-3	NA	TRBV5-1	CASSLGYGNTIYF	TGCGCCAGCAGCTTGGGTTATGGAAACACCATATATTTT
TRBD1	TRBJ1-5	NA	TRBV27	CASGNDRANQPQHF	TGTGCCAGCGGCAACGACAGGGCGAACCAGCCCCAGCATTTT
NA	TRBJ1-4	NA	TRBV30	CAWSGDATNEKLFF	TGTGCCTGGAGCGGAGATGCAACTAATGAAAAACTGTTTTTT
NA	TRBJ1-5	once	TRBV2	CASSVVVGGNQPQHF	TGTGCCAGCAGTGTTGTCGTGGGAGGGAATCAGCCCCAGCATTTT
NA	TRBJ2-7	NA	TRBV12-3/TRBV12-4	CASTLGDGEQYF	TGTGCCAGTACTCTAGGTGACGGCGAGCAGTACTTC
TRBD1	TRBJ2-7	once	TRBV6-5	CATETGALSYEQYF	TGTGCCACCGAGACAGGGGCCCTCTCCTACGAGCAGTACTTC
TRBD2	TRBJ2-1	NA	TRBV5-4	CASSSRAGGGVNEQFF	TGTGCCAGCAGCTCGAGGGCGGGAGGAGGAGTCAATGAGCAGTTCTTC
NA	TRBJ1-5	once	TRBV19	CASRGWDINQPQHF	TGTGCCAGTAGGGGATGGGACATAAATCAGCCCCAGCATTTT
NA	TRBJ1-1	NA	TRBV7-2	CASTYYTEAFF	TGTGCCAGCACTTACTACACTGAAGCTTTCTTT
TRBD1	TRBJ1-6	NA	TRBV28	CASSGQGHSPLHF	TGTGCCAGCAGTGGACAGGGGCATTCACCCCTCCACTTT
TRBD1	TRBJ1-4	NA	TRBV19	CASKDRGTPNEKLFF	TGTGCCAGTAAGGACAGGGGCACCCCAAATGAAAAACTGTTTTTT
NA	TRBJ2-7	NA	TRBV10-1	CASSANLNEQYF	TGCGCCAGCAGCGCTAATCTAAACGAGCAGTACTTC
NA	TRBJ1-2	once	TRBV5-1	CASSPGLLPGDYGYTF	TGCGCCAGCAGCCCGGGGCTGCTACCGGGGGACTATGGCTACACCTTC
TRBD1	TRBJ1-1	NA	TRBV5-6	CASSSAIPRGYSEAFF	TGTGCCAGCAGCTCCGCTATACCCAGGGGGTATTCTGAAGCTTTCTTT
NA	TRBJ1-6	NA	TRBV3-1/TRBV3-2	CASSQFGNSPLHF	TGTGCCAGCAGCCAATTCGGGAATTCACCCCTCCACTTT
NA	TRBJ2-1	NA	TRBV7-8	CAGSGMNSYNEQFF	TGTGCCGGGTCCGGGATGAACTCCTACAATGAGCAGTTCTTC
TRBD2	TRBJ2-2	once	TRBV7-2	CASSKTTSGRAGGELFF	TGTGCCAGCAGCAAAACGACTAGCGGGAGGGCCGGCGGGGAGCTGTTTTTT
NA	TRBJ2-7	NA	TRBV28	CASSSPTEPHYEQYF	TGTGCCAGCAGTTCCCCGACAGAGCCACACTACGAGCAGTACTTC
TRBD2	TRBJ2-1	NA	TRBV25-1	CASSAPGTSGYNEQFF	TGTGCCAGCAGTGCCCCCGGGACTAGCGGCTACAATGAGCAGTTCTTC
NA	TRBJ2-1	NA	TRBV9	CASSVVSGEQFF	TGTGCCAGCAGCGTAGTGTCAGGAGAGCAGTTCTTC
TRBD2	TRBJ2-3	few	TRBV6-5	CASSYSGLAGGDTQYF	TGTGCCAGCAGTTACTCGGGACTAGCGGGAGGGGATACGCAGTATTTT
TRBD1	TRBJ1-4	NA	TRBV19	CASSATGAKDEKLFF	TGTGCCAGTAGCGCGACAGGGGCGAAAGATGAAAAACTGTTTTTT
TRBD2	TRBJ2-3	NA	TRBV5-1	CASNQAGENTQYF	TGCGCCAGCAACCAGGCGGGGGAAAATACGCAGTATTTT
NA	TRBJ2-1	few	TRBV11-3	CASSARDSYNEQFF	TGTGCCAGCAGCGCGCGGGACTCCTACAATGAGCAGTTCTTC
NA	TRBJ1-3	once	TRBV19	CASSRVGNTIYF	TGTGCCAGTAGTCGTGTGGGAAACACCATATATTTT
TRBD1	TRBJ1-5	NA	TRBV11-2	CASSWTGGLQPQHF	TGTGCCAGCAGCTGGACAGGGGGCCTTCAGCCCCAGCATTTT
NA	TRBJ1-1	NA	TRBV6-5	CASSYEGGVNTEAFF	TGTGCCAGCAGTTACGAAGGAGGAGTGAACACTGAAGCTTTCTTT
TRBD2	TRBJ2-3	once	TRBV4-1	CASSRDLSGGPIPDTQYF	TGCGCCAGCAGCCGAGATCTCAGCGGGGGGCCAATCCCAGATACGCAGTATTTT
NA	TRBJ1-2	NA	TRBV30	CAWMGGPYGYTF	TGTGCCTGGATGGGAGGACCGTATGGCTACACCTTC
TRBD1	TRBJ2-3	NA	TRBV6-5	CASRAGQGGADTQYF	TGTGCCAGCAGGGCGGGACAGGGTGGGGCAGATACGCAGTATTTT
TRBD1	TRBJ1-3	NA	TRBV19	CASTPWGTGDRSGGNTIYF	TGTGCCAGTACCCCCTGGGGGACAGGGGACCGGTCGGGTGGAAACACCATATATTTT
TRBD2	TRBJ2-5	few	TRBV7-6	CASSPPGIAGRETQYF	TGTGCCAGCAGCCCGCCAGGGATAGCGGGGAGAGAGACCCAGTACTTC